The source of this T cell receptor beta chain is a study of post-analysis software for immune sequencing data. As regards this clonotype: Antigen unknown.

General study points: Patients used about 5 TRBV segments, including TRBV5-6, TRBV5-1 and TRBV20-1, more often than controls. Compared with controls, patients showed significantly lower normalized Chao1 diversity.

The CDR3 loop spans 14 amino acids. Germline V gene lookup returns CDR1 SQVTM and CDR2 ANQGSEA. Trimming stripped 6 bases from V and 2 bases from J, with 16 bases between. TCR beta cDNA libraries included unique molecular identifiers. MiXCR was run by TCRdb on the PCR reads, yielding one entry per CDR3 protein. Of about half a million distinct CDR3 sequences listed, roughly 34% are singletons. The chain combines TRBV29-1 with TRBJ2-5; a weak D match, TRBD1 (5 bases). The sequencing sample was made of blood. The source is a girl aged 2-17 years with multiple sclerosis. In nucleotides, the CDR3 is TGCAGCGTCCACGTGGGGCCATCTCAAGAGACCCAGTACTTC. It translates to CSVHVGPSQETQYF. The full variable domain, in which reference TRBV29-1 and TRBJ2-5 provide the parts outside the CDR3, is SAVISQKPSRDICQRGTSLTIQCQVDSQVTMMFWYRQQPGQSLTLIATANQGSEATYESGFVIDKFPISRPNLTFSTLTVSNMSPEDSSIYLCSVHVGPSQETQYFGPGTRLLVL.